The rows below give T cell receptor beta chains drawn from one sample of a study of Ad26.COV2.S vaccination and SARS-CoV-2 variants. TCRdb's copy holds only in-frame clones and misses some; the assay was immunoSEQ multiplex PCR. Here the sample spans a few hundred thousand clones, about 93% being singletons. This sample comprised peripheral blood, obtained in a trial of Ad26.COV2.S vaccine versus placebo. All receptors come from a person aged 18-60 years who received the Ad26.COV2.S COVID-19 vaccine or a placebo. Each CDR3 is given with its conserved first and last residue. Each record gives: V gene, clone size, CDR3 length, D gene, J gene, CDR3 DNA, CDR3 protein. The D gene is left open where the match is weak. Clone size is stated in some rows and not others, as once, few, many or a class when expanded.

v_gene: TRBV7-2; abundance: NA; len: 16; d_gene: TRBD1; j_gene: TRBJ1-1; CDR3nt: TGTGCCAGCAGCTTAGCTAATCAGGGGGCTACCACTGAAGCTTTCTTT; CDR3aa: CASSLANQGATTEAFF
v_gene: TRBV4-1; abundance: NA; len: 20; d_gene: NA; j_gene: TRBJ1-5; CDR3nt: TGCGCCAGCAGCCAACCCACCCCCAAACCGGGACGGGGAGGCAATCAGCCCCAGCATTTT; CDR3aa: CASSQPTPKPGRGGNQPQHF
v_gene: TRBV6-2/TRBV6-3; abundance: NA; len: 14; d_gene: TRBD1; j_gene: TRBJ2-7; CDR3nt: TGTGCCAGCAGTTACTCGGGACAGGGGGACGAGCAGTACTTC; CDR3aa: CASSYSGQGDEQYF
v_gene: TRBV11-2; abundance: NA; len: 14; d_gene: NA; j_gene: TRBJ2-7; CDR3nt: TGTGCCAGCAGCTCCTTAAGGAGCTCCTACGAGCAGTACTTC; CDR3aa: CASSSLRSSYEQYF
v_gene: TRBV24-1; abundance: NA; len: 15; d_gene: TRBD1; j_gene: TRBJ2-7; CDR3nt: TGTGCCACCAGTGACTTCCGGGACAGCTCCTACGAGCAGTACTTC; CDR3aa: CATSDFRDSSYEQYF
v_gene: TRBV7-2; abundance: few; len: 14; d_gene: NA; j_gene: TRBJ2-2; CDR3nt: TGTGCCACCCGCGCGGGGCGGAACACCGGGGAGCTGTTTTTT; CDR3aa: CATRAGRNTGELFF
v_gene: TRBV5-1; abundance: NA; len: 12; d_gene: NA; j_gene: TRBJ2-2; CDR3nt: TGCGCCAGCAGCTCAGGCTACGGGGAGCTGTTTTTT; CDR3aa: CASSSGYGELFF
v_gene: TRBV4-3; abundance: NA; len: 13; d_gene: NA; j_gene: TRBJ1-3; CDR3nt: TGCGCCAGCAGTCCAGGCTCTGGAAACACCATATATTTT; CDR3aa: CASSPGSGNTIYF
v_gene: TRBV6-4; abundance: NA; len: 16; d_gene: NA; j_gene: TRBJ2-1; CDR3nt: TGTGCCAGCAGTGTCTACAGGGCTAGCGGATACAATGAGCAGTTCTTC; CDR3aa: CASSVYRASGYNEQFF
v_gene: TRBV7-2; abundance: NA; len: 13; d_gene: NA; j_gene: TRBJ1-1; CDR3nt: TGTGCCAGCAGCTTAGTTGTAGGGCCTGAAGCTTTCTTT; CDR3aa: CASSLVVGPEAFF
v_gene: TRBV28; abundance: NA; len: 14; d_gene: NA; j_gene: TRBJ1-6; CDR3nt: TGTGCCAGCAGTTTAAACAGGGTTGAATCACCCCTCCACTTT; CDR3aa: CASSLNRVESPLHF
v_gene: TRBV10-3; abundance: NA; len: 16; d_gene: TRBD2; j_gene: TRBJ2-3; CDR3nt: TGTGCCATAAGGACTAGCGTAGGACCTAGCACAGATACGCAGTATTTT; CDR3aa: CAIRTSVGPSTDTQYF
v_gene: TRBV13; abundance: NA; len: 17; d_gene: TRBD2; j_gene: TRBJ2-2; CDR3nt: TGTGCCAGCAGCGAACCGACCGGGACTAGCGGCACCGGGGAGCTGTTTTTT; CDR3aa: CASSEPTGTSGTGELFF
v_gene: TRBV5-6; abundance: NA; len: 15; d_gene: TRBD1; j_gene: TRBJ1-6; CDR3nt: TGTGCCAGCAGCACTACCGGGACAGGCAATTCACCCCTCCACTTT; CDR3aa: CASSTTGTGNSPLHF
v_gene: TRBV6-5; abundance: NA; len: 16; d_gene: NA; j_gene: TRBJ2-5; CDR3nt: TGTGCCAGCAGTTACTTTGGCTCCAAGTCTCAAGAGACCCAGTACTTC; CDR3aa: CASSYFGSKSQETQYF
v_gene: TRBV10-3; abundance: NA; len: 15; d_gene: TRBD1; j_gene: TRBJ1-1; CDR3nt: TGTGCCATCAGTGACCCGGGACAGAAGAACACTGAAGCTTTCTTT; CDR3aa: CAISDPGQKNTEAFF
v_gene: TRBV6-5; abundance: NA; len: 14; d_gene: NA; j_gene: TRBJ1-2; CDR3nt: TGTGCCAGCAGTTACTCAACTGCCAACTATGGCTACACCTTC; CDR3aa: CASSYSTANYGYTF
v_gene: TRBV7-8; abundance: NA; len: 15; d_gene: NA; j_gene: TRBJ2-1; CDR3nt: TGTGCCAGCAGCGTAGCTCCCGGAAACCCCAATGAGCAGTTCTTC; CDR3aa: CASSVAPGNPNEQFF
v_gene: TRBV5-1; abundance: NA; len: 18; d_gene: TRBD1; j_gene: TRBJ1-4; CDR3nt: TGCGCCAGCAGCTTAGGGGGCAGAGCATTTGCAACTAATGAAAAACTGTTTTTT; CDR3aa: CASSLGGRAFATNEKLFF
v_gene: TRBV6-6; abundance: NA; len: 14; d_gene: NA; j_gene: TRBJ1-1; CDR3nt: TGTGCCAGCAGAATTCAGGGGACCGGGGCTGAAGCTTTCTTT; CDR3aa: CASRIQGTGAEAFF
v_gene: TRBV6-1; abundance: NA; len: 15; d_gene: NA; j_gene: TRBJ2-7; CDR3nt: TGTGCCAGCAGTGAAAAGGAGTCCGCCTCCTACGAGCAGTACTTC; CDR3aa: CASSEKESASYEQYF
v_gene: TRBV6-2/TRBV6-3; abundance: NA; len: 11; d_gene: NA; j_gene: TRBJ2-2; CDR3nt: TGTGCCAGCAGTTACCGAAGGGAGCTGTTTTTT; CDR3aa: CASSYRRELFF
v_gene: TRBV7-3; abundance: NA; len: 16; d_gene: NA; j_gene: TRBJ2-1; CDR3nt: TGTGCCAGCAGCCCTCCGGGAGCTGGGTCCTACAATGAGCAGTTCTTC; CDR3aa: CASSPPGAGSYNEQFF
v_gene: TRBV7-9; abundance: NA; len: 14; d_gene: NA; j_gene: TRBJ2-7; CDR3nt: TGTGCCAGCAGCTTAGAGTCTAGTTGGGACGAGCAGTACTTC; CDR3aa: CASSLESSWDEQYF
v_gene: TRBV11-3; abundance: NA; len: 16; d_gene: NA; j_gene: TRBJ2-1; CDR3nt: TGTGCCAGCAGCTTAGGTGGCAGTCCCCTTTACAATGAGCAGTTCTTC; CDR3aa: CASSLGGSPLYNEQFF
v_gene: TRBV2; abundance: few; len: 13; d_gene: NA; j_gene: TRBJ1-2; CDR3nt: TGTGCCAGCAGTCCTGGGCTGGGCTATGGCTACACCTTC; CDR3aa: CASSPGLGYGYTF
v_gene: TRBV5-1; abundance: NA; len: 16; d_gene: TRBD2; j_gene: TRBJ2-3; CDR3nt: TGCGCCAGCAGCTTGGGTCTAGCGGAAAGCACAGATACGCAGTATTTT; CDR3aa: CASSLGLAESTDTQYF
v_gene: TRBV4-1; abundance: NA; len: 18; d_gene: NA; j_gene: TRBJ2-1; CDR3nt: TGCGCCAGCAGCCACCTTGAGGGGGGTGTAGTGGGGGACAATGAGCAGTTCTTC; CDR3aa: CASSHLEGGVVGDNEQFF
v_gene: TRBV11-2; abundance: NA; len: 14; d_gene: TRBD1; j_gene: TRBJ2-7; CDR3nt: TGTGCCAGCAGCTTGGGGACAGGTAACTACGAGCAGTACTTC; CDR3aa: CASSLGTGNYEQYF
v_gene: TRBV24-1; abundance: NA; len: 16; d_gene: TRBD2; j_gene: TRBJ2-1; CDR3nt: TGTGCCACCAGTGATGGGAGCGGGAGCTCCTACAATGAGCAGTTCTTC; CDR3aa: CATSDGSGSSYNEQFF
v_gene: TRBV7-2; abundance: NA; len: 14; d_gene: TRBD2; j_gene: TRBJ2-7; CDR3nt: TGTGCCAGCAGCTCTAAGCGGGATTCTTACGAGCAGTACTTC; CDR3aa: CASSSKRDSYEQYF
v_gene: TRBV18; abundance: NA; len: 12; d_gene: NA; j_gene: TRBJ2-1; CDR3nt: TGTGCCAGCTCACCACCGATCGGTGAGCAGTTCTTC; CDR3aa: CASSPPIGEQFF
v_gene: TRBV9; abundance: NA; len: 13; d_gene: NA; j_gene: TRBJ2-7; CDR3nt: TGTGCCAGCGGACCCGGCGGAGTGCACGAGCAGTACTTC; CDR3aa: CASGPGGVHEQYF
v_gene: TRBV7-3; abundance: NA; len: 16; d_gene: TRBD2; j_gene: TRBJ2-2; CDR3nt: TGTGCCAGCAGCTTCGGACTAGCGGGAGCGACCGGGGAGCTGTTTTTT; CDR3aa: CASSFGLAGATGELFF
v_gene: TRBV19; abundance: NA; len: 13; d_gene: NA; j_gene: TRBJ2-7; CDR3nt: TGTGCCAGTAGGAAAGGATCCAGCTACGAGCAGTACTTC; CDR3aa: CASRKGSSYEQYF
v_gene: TRBV11-2; abundance: NA; len: 16; d_gene: TRBD2; j_gene: TRBJ2-3; CDR3nt: TGTGCCAGCAGCCCGAGACTAGCGGGAACCACAGATACGCAGTATTTT; CDR3aa: CASSPRLAGTTDTQYF
v_gene: TRBV7-2; abundance: NA; len: 17; d_gene: NA; j_gene: TRBJ2-3; CDR3nt: TGTGCCAGCAGCTTAGTGTTTGGGGGTGCTAGCACAGATACGCAGTATTTT; CDR3aa: CASSLVFGGASTDTQYF
v_gene: TRBV6-5; abundance: NA; len: 15; d_gene: NA; j_gene: TRBJ1-6; CDR3nt: TGTGCCAGCAGTTACTCGAGGCGGGAAAATTCACCCCTCCACTTT; CDR3aa: CASSYSRRENSPLHF
v_gene: TRBV28; abundance: NA; len: 14; d_gene: NA; j_gene: TRBJ1-5; CDR3nt: TGTGCCAGCAGTCTCAGGGGCAGCAATCAGCCCCAGCATTTT; CDR3aa: CASSLRGSNQPQHF
v_gene: TRBV6-6; abundance: NA; len: 16; d_gene: NA; j_gene: TRBJ2-1; CDR3nt: TGTGCCAGCAGTCTGAGCGGGTCGAGCTCCTACAATGAGCAGTTCTTC; CDR3aa: CASSLSGSSSYNEQFF
v_gene: TRBV7-2; abundance: NA; len: 17; d_gene: TRBD2; j_gene: TRBJ2-1; CDR3nt: TGTGCCAGCAGCCCCTCGGGACTAGCTAGGCTCAACAATGAGCAGTTCTTC; CDR3aa: CASSPSGLARLNNEQFF
v_gene: TRBV27; abundance: NA; len: 14; d_gene: NA; j_gene: TRBJ2-7; CDR3nt: TGTGCCAGCAGTTTAACAGGGACCCCCTACGAGCAGTACTTC; CDR3aa: CASSLTGTPYEQYF
v_gene: TRBV7-9; abundance: NA; len: 17; d_gene: NA; j_gene: TRBJ2-2; CDR3nt: TGTGCCAGCAGCTTCTCGACCGGGACACAGAGCACCGGGGAGCTGTTTTTT; CDR3aa: CASSFSTGTQSTGELFF
v_gene: TRBV6-5; abundance: few; len: 15; d_gene: TRBD2; j_gene: TRBJ2-7; CDR3nt: TGTGCCAGCAGTTTTTCCGGGACTAGGTCGTACGAGCAGTACTTC; CDR3aa: CASSFSGTRSYEQYF
v_gene: TRBV6-5; abundance: NA; len: 14; d_gene: TRBD1; j_gene: TRBJ1-1; CDR3nt: TGTGCCAGCAGTTGGGGGGACAGGGAGACTGAAGCTTTCTTT; CDR3aa: CASSWGDRETEAFF
v_gene: TRBV23-1; abundance: NA; len: 14; d_gene: NA; j_gene: TRBJ1-2; CDR3nt: TGCGCCAGCAGTCAATTGATTAGGAACTATGGCTACACCTTC; CDR3aa: CASSQLIRNYGYTF
v_gene: TRBV7-9; abundance: few; len: 13; d_gene: TRBD1; j_gene: TRBJ1-2; CDR3nt: TGTGCCAGCAGCTACGGGACAGGGTATGGCTACACCTTC; CDR3aa: CASSYGTGYGYTF
v_gene: TRBV6-1; abundance: NA; len: 13; d_gene: TRBD1; j_gene: TRBJ2-5; CDR3nt: TGTGCCAGCAGAGAAGGGGGCAAGGAGACCCAGTACTTC; CDR3aa: CASREGGKETQYF
v_gene: TRBV9; abundance: NA; len: 15; d_gene: NA; j_gene: TRBJ1-5; CDR3nt: TGTGCCAGCAGCGTAGGGGGCCAGAGCAATCAGCCCCAGCATTTT; CDR3aa: CASSVGGQSNQPQHF
v_gene: TRBV7-2; abundance: NA; len: 15; d_gene: TRBD2; j_gene: TRBJ2-1; CDR3nt: TGTGCCAGCAGCTTAGCGGGAGGGCCAACGAATGAGCAGTTCTTC; CDR3aa: CASSLAGGPTNEQFF
v_gene: TRBV3-1/TRBV3-2; abundance: NA; len: 13; d_gene: NA; j_gene: TRBJ2-3; CDR3nt: TGTGCCAGCAGGCTTACCATCACAGATACGCAGTATTTT; CDR3aa: CASRLTITDTQYF
v_gene: TRBV27; abundance: NA; len: 19; d_gene: TRBD1; j_gene: TRBJ2-4; CDR3nt: TGTGCCAGCACCGCGTGGACAGGGGGGACTCCGCTAGCCAAAAACATTCAGTACTTC; CDR3aa: CASTAWTGGTPLAKNIQYF
v_gene: TRBV7-3; abundance: NA; len: 14; d_gene: NA; j_gene: TRBJ2-1; CDR3nt: TGTGCCAGCAGCCGCGACTCTGGGGGCAATGAGCAGTTCTTC; CDR3aa: CASSRDSGGNEQFF